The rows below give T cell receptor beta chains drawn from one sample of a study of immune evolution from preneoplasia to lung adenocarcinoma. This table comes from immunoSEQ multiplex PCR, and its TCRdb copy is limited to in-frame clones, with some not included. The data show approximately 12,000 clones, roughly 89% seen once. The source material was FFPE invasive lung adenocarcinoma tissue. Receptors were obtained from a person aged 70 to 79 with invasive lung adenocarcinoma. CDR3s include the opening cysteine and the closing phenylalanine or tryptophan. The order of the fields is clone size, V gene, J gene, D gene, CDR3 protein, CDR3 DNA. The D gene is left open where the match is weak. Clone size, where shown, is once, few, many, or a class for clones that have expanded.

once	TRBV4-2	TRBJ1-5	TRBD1	CASSLRQGEAQPQHF	TGTGCCAGCAGTCTTCGACAGGGTGAGGCTCAGCCCCAGCATTTT
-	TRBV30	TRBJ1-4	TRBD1	CAWSSARDTGTGNEKLFF	TGTGCCTGGAGTTCCGCGCGTGATACCGGGACAGGAAATGAAAAACTGTTTTTT
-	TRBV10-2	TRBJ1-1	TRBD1	CASKGQGYTEAFF	TGCGCCAGCAAGGGACAGGGGTACACTGAAGCTTTCTTT
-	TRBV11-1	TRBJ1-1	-	CASSAGWGTEAFF	TGTGCCAGCAGCGCTGGATGGGGAACTGAAGCTTTCTTT
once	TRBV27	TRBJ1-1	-	CASSPLTIRDTEAFF	TGTGCCAGCAGTCCTCTTACAATACGGGACACTGAAGCTTTCTTT
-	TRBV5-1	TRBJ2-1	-	CASSLRLEDEQFF	TGCGCCAGCAGCTTGCGATTGGAGGATGAGCAGTTCTTC
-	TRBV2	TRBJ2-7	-	CASSGATSLSYEQYF	TGTGCCAGCAGTGGAGCGACTAGTTTATCCTACGAGCAGTACTTC
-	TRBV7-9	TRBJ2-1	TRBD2	CASSLTSAGANEQFF	TGTGCCAGCAGCTTGACTAGCGCGGGAGCCAATGAGCAGTTCTTC
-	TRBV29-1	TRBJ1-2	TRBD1	CSVEGKGQGFHSYTF	TGCAGCGTCGAAGGGAAGGGACAGGGGTTTCATAGCTACACCTTC
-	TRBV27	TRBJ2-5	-	CASLGDIEETQYF	TGTGCCTCACTGGGGGACATCGAAGAGACCCAGTACTTC
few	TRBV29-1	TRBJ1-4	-	CSVEMQGVGNEKLFF	TGCAGCGTTGAAATGCAGGGCGTGGGTAATGAAAAACTGTTTTTT
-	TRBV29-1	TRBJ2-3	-	CSVEDPAHGADTQYF	TGCAGCGTTGAAGATCCCGCCCACGGCGCAGATACGCAGTATTTT
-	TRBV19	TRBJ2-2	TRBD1	CASRRTGPNTGELFF	TGTGCCAGTAGGCGGACAGGGCCGAACACCGGGGAGCTGTTTTTT
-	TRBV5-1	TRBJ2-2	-	CASSLEAYTGELFF	TGCGCCAGCAGCTTGGAGGCGTACACCGGGGAGCTGTTTTTT
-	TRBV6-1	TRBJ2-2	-	CASSRGEVTGELFF	TGTGCCAGCAGCAGGGGGGAGGTCACCGGGGAGCTGTTTTTT
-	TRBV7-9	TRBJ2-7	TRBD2	CASSLSLAGEQYF	TGTGCCAGCAGCTTATCTCTAGCGGGCGAGCAGTACTTC
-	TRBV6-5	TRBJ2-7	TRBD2	CASSYSRERYEQYF	TGTGCCAGCAGTTACTCGCGGGAGAGGTACGAGCAGTACTTC
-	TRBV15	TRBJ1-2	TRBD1	CATSRDFDRGGYTF	TGTGCCACCAGCAGAGATTTCGACAGGGGCGGCTACACCTTC
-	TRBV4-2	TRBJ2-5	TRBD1	CASSQGDRGVQETQYF	TGTGCCAGCAGCCAAGGGGACAGGGGAGTCCAAGAGACCCAGTACTTC
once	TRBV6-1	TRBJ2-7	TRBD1	CASSDRGKDEQYF	TGTGCCAGCAGTGACAGGGGGAAAGACGAGCAGTACTTC
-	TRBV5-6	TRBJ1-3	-	CASSVGGRGGNTIYF	TGTGCCAGCAGCGTTGGCGGGAGGGGCGGAAACACCATATATTTT
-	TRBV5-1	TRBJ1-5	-	CASSLDRNQPQHF	TGCGCCAGCAGCTTGGACAGGAATCAGCCCCAGCATTTT
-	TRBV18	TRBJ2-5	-	CASSPRGRETQYF	TGTGCCAGCTCACCCCGCGGGCGGGAGACCCAGTACTTC